This T cell receptor beta chain was obtained from a study of OX40 agonist ivuxolimab in advanced cancers. This table comes from immunoSEQ multiplex PCR, and its TCRdb copy is limited to in-frame clones, with some not included. In the table there are about 59,000 clones, approximately 80% of which are singletons. CDR3 length equals 16 residues. Germline V gene sequence: CDR1 LGHNA, CDR2 YNFKEQ. Losses at the gene ends were 4 bases for V and 6 bases for J; bases not matched to a gene: 5. This receptor was obtained from an adult with an advanced solid tumor such as melanoma, head and neck, liver or kidney cancer. This rearrangement joins TRBV4-2 to TRBJ2-2, with 13 bases identical to TRBD2. This specimen consisted of CD4+ or CD8+ T cells sorted from blood, obtained in a trial of the OX40 agonist ivuxolimab. The CDR3 here is CASSPGLAGEAGELFF. Written as DNA, the CDR3 is TGTGCCAGCAGCCCCGGACTAGCGGGAGAGGCCGGGGAGCTGTTTTTT.